The 22 T cell receptor beta chains below were found in one sample sequenced in a study of T cells in Graves' hyperthyroidism and ophthalmopathy. What was amplified from RNA transcripts were TCR beta CDR3 regions. The study used the HTBI primer set for a first-round RT-PCR of the TCR CDR3. One entry per CDR3 protein results from TCRdb running MiXCR on the multiplex PCR reads. The sample lists around 450,000 distinct CDR3 sequences; roughly an eighth were seen once. The specimen sequenced was blood. The receptors were sampled from a woman aged 18-29 years with Graves' hyperthyroidism.

Ten or more counts support this clonotype. The chain recombines TRBV28 with TRBJ2-1, with D perhaps matching TRBD2 (5 bases). The CDR3 runs 13 residues. CDR1 is MDHEN and CDR2 is SYDVKM in the germline V gene. V lost 11 bases and J 7 bases, leaving 18 bases between the germline ends. CDR3 sequence reads: CAASGELGNEQFF. The CDR3 DNA sequence: TGTGCCGCAAGTGGGGAGCTTGGAAATGAGCAGTTCTTC.

This clonotype was observed a few times. The chain combines TRBV2 with TRBJ2-5, with 11 positions matching TRBD2. The germline CDR1 and CDR2 sequences are SNHLY and FYNNEI. V lost 7 bases, J lost 1 base, and 8 bases stayed unmatched. CDR3 length: 16 amino acids. CDR3 amino acids: CASTLLAGAVQETQYF. CDR3 nucleotides: TGTGCCAGCACTCTACTAGCGGGAGCGGTCCAAGAGACCCAGTACTTC.

The chain couples TRBV6-2 or TRBV6-3 to TRBJ1-2, with D uncertain. This CDR3 region has 14 residues. Trimming stripped 2 bases from V and 0 bases from J, with 7 bases between. Germline CDR1 is MNHEY and CDR2 is SVGEGT. CDR3 region: CASSYDGPNYGYTF. The CDR3 bases are TGTGCCAGCAGTTACGATGGCCCTAACTATGGCTACACCTTC.

This clonotype showed up many times. The chain recombines TRBV6-5 with TRBJ1-1; D ambiguous. The CDR3 totals 15 residues. In germline, CDR1 is MNHEY, CDR2 SVGAGI. Between the trimmed V and J ends, which lost 0 bases and 5 bases, there was a span of 13 bases. The CDR3 region has the DNA TGTGCCAGCAGTTACTCGCGGGCGGCGGGGACTGAAGCTTTCTTT. It codes for CASSYSRAAGTEAFF.

The chain combines TRBV19 with TRBJ2-5; D not certain. Germline V lookup: CDR1 LNHDA, CDR2 SQIVND (reference sequence). V was clipped by 10 bases and J by 3 bases, with 9 bases between them. This CDR3 contains 11 residues. The CDR3 spells CATRGEETQYF. CDR3 DNA sequence: TGTGCCACCCGTGGGGAAGAGACCCAGTACTTC.

This clonotype was counted a few times. An end of the junction differs from the germline gene, which may be a read error. V usage is TRBV3-1 and J usage is TRBJ2-7; 13 bases are a match to TRBD2. Germline V gene sequence: CDR1 LGHDT, CDR2 YNNKEL (reference sequence). CDR3 length: 15 amino acids. This chain's CDR3 is CANSLSTSGRSEQYF. The CDR3 coding sequence is TGTGCCAACAGCCTATCGACTAGCGGGAGGTCCGAGCAGTACTTC.

This clonotype appeared a few times. The genes are TRBV30 and TRBJ1-4, with D perhaps TRBD1 (5 bases). The V end lost 5 bases, the J end lost 7 bases, and 11 bases lay between the germline ends. The V gene's germline CDR1 is GTSNPN and CDR2 SVGIG (reference sequence). This CDR3 contains 12 residues. CDR3 coding DNA: TGTGCCTGGGGGGGAAGCCTTGAAAAACTGTTTTTT. Its protein product is CAWGGSLEKLFF.

This clonotype has just one count. The rearrangement links TRBV7-8 to TRBJ1-1; 9 bases align to TRBD1. CDR3 length equals 15 residues. With V trimmed by 5 bases and J by 5 bases, 9 bases remained unmatched. Looked up from germline, CDR1 is SGHVS and CDR2 is FQNEAQ. CDR3: CASSRGQGRGTEAFF. The CDR3 DNA reads TGTGCCAGCAGCAGGGGACAGGGAAGAGGGACTGAAGCTTTCTTT.

The chain links TRBV5-6 to TRBJ2-5; TRBD2 might be the D (5 bases). V lost 2 bases to trimming and J lost 1 base, with 18 bases between them. CDR1 is SGHDT and CDR2 is YYEEEE in the germline V gene. The CDR3 totals 17 residues. CDR3 in amino acids: CASSFSVTGSFQETQYF. Here the CDR3 DNA reads TGTGCCAGCAGCTTTTCGGTTACGGGGTCCTTCCAAGAGACCCAGTACTTC.

The V gene is TRBV13, the J gene TRBJ1-3, with TRBD1 as a possible D gene (5 bases). Germline V gene data show CDR1 as PRHDT and CDR2 as FYEKMQ (reference sequence). This CDR3 has 16 residues. With 2 bases removed from V and 0 bases from J, the gap between germline ends came to 11 bases. CDR3 in amino acids: CASSLSWGTSGNTIYF. The CDR3 nucleotides read TGTGCCAGCAGCTTAAGTTGGGGCACCTCTGGAAACACCATATATTTT.

This clonotype was seen at least ten times. CDR3 in amino acids: CASSQERGSGQPQHF. Here the CDR3 DNA reads TGTGCCAGCAGCCAAGAAAGGGGATCGGGCCAGCCCCAGCATTTT. V usage is TRBV3-1 and J usage is TRBJ1-5, with TRBD1 as a possible D gene (5 bases). This CDR3 has 15 amino acids. V lost 0 bases and J 7 bases, leaving 13 bases between the germline ends. Germline V gives CDR1 LGHDT, CDR2 YNNKEL (reference sequence). The full variable domain, its missing parts supplied by reference TRBV3-1 and TRBJ1-5, is DTAVSQTPKYLVTQMGNDKSIKCEQNLGHDTMYWYKQDSKKFLKIMFSYNNKELIINETVPNRFSPKSPDKAHLNLHINSLELGDSAVYFCASSQERGSGQPQHFGDGTRLSIL.

This clonotype occurred a few times. This chain uses TRBV25-1 with TRBJ1-4; 9 bases fit TRBD1. From germline, CDR1 is MGHDK and CDR2 SYGVNS. V shed 7 bases and J 5 bases; nucleotides not matched to a gene: 2. This CDR3 has 13 amino acids. CDR3 sequence reads: CASKQGANEKLFF. The CDR3 DNA is TGTGCCAGCAAACAGGGGGCCAATGAAAAACTGTTTTTT. The whole variable domain, filled in from reference TRBV25-1 and TRBJ1-4, reads EADIYQTPRYLVIGTGKKITLECSQTMGHDKMYWYQQDPGMELHLIHYSYGVNSTEKGDLSSESTVSRIRTEHFPLTLESARPSHTSQYLCASKQGANEKLFFGSGTQLSVL.

The J gene is TRBJ2-5, the V gene TRBV7-9; D remains unclear. The CDR3 contains 12 residues. Trimming removed 5 bases from V and 3 bases from J, with 7 bases in between. The germline V gene has CDR1 SEHNR and CDR2 FQNEAQ (reference sequence). CDR3 sequence: CASSVKEETQYF. CDR3 DNA: TGTGCCAGCAGCGTAAAGGAAGAGACCCAGTACTTC.

This clonotype was recorded only once. This chain uses TRBV6-6 with TRBJ2-7; tentatively, D is TRBD1 or TRBD2 (5 bases each). Germline V gives CDR1 MNHNY, CDR2 SVGAGI (reference sequence). The CDR3 totals 12 residues. Trimming cost V 0 bases and J 9 bases, with 9 bases left between them. The CDR3 region is CASSYSTGPQYF. CDR3 in DNA: TGTGCCAGCAGTTACTCGACGGGGCCGCAGTACTTC.

This clonotype was picked up a small number of times. This rearrangement joins TRBV5-1 to TRBJ2-1; 11 nucleotides match TRBD2. V lost 6 bases, J lost 9 bases, and 8 bases stayed unmatched. Germline values: CDR1 SGHRS, CDR2 YFSETQ. CDR3 size: 14 residues. The CDR3 DNA sequence: TGCGCCAGCACGACCGGGACTAGCGGTCTTGAGCAGTTCTTC. As protein: CASTTGTSGLEQFF. The whole variable domain, remainder taken from reference TRBV5-1 and TRBJ2-1, is KAGVTQTPRYLIKTRGQQVTLSCSPISGHRSVSWYQQTPGQGLQFLFEYFSETQRNKGNFPGRFSGRQFSNSRSEMNVSTLELGDSALYLCASTTGTSGLEQFFGPGTRLTVL.

The chain employs TRBV15 and TRBJ1-3; no clear D. This CDR3 is 12 amino acids long. CDR1 and CDR2 from the germline V gene are LNHNV and YYDKDF (reference sequence). V lost 1 base and J lost 4, with 2 bases in between. CDR3 residues: CATSRGGNTIYF. The CDR3 nucleotides are TGTGCCACCAGCAGAGGCGGAAACACCATATATTTT. Combining the CDR3 with reference TRBV15 and TRBJ1-3 gives the whole variable domain DAMVIQNPRYQVTQFGKPVTLSCSQTLNHNVMYWYQQKSSQAPKLLFHYYDKDFNNEADTPDNFQSRRPNTSFCFLDIRSPGLGDTAMYLCATSRGGNTIYFGEGSWLTVV.

The V gene is TRBV29-1, the J gene TRBJ2-2; 8 bases align to TRBD2. CDR1 is SQVTM and CDR2 is ANQGSEA in the germline V gene. Trimming at V came to 3 bases and at J to 8 bases, leaving 5 bases not matched to a gene. The length of the CDR3 is 13 residues. The CDR3 bases are TGCAGCGTTGAGGCCCTAGCGGGTGGGGAGCTGTTTTTT. Translation gives CSVEALAGGELFF.

The chain joins TRBV3-1 to TRBJ1-5; D not resolved. The length of the CDR3 is 13 residues. Germline V CDR1 and CDR2: LGHDT, YNNKEL (reference sequence). Trimming removed 0 bases at V and 5 bases at J, with 5 bases between. CDR3 protein: CASSQEGHQPQHF. CDR3 in DNA: TGTGCCAGCAGCCAAGAGGGTCATCAGCCCCAGCATTTT. The full variable domain, rest sourced from reference TRBV3-1 and TRBJ1-5, is DTAVSQTPKYLVTQMGNDKSIKCEQNLGHDTMYWYKQDSKKFLKIMFSYNNKELIINETVPNRFSPKSPDKAHLNLHINSLELGDSAVYFCASSQEGHQPQHFGDGTRLSIL.

This clonotype was found many times. J is TRBJ2-7 and V is TRBV7-2; D is uncertain. CDR1 and CDR2 from the germline V gene are SGHTA and FQGNSA. Trimming pared 1 base from V and 5 bases from J, leaving 12 bases between. CDR3 size: 14 residues. The chain's CDR3 is CASSLGVSPHEQYF. CDR3 DNA sequence: TGTGCCAGCAGCTTAGGGGTTTCTCCCCACGAGCAGTACTTC. The entire variable domain, with the rest obtained from reference TRBV7-2 and TRBJ2-7, is as follows: GAGVSQSPSNKVTEKGKDVELRCDPISGHTALYWYRQSLGQGLEFLIYFQGNSAPDKSGLPSDRFSAERTGGSVSTLTIQRTQQEDSAVYLCASSLGVSPHEQYFGPGTRLTVT.

This clonotype was observed many times. The chain recombines TRBV6-1 with TRBJ1-4, with D uncertain. The CDR3 covers 16 residues. V was clipped by 6 bases and J by 0 bases, with 14 bases between them. Germline lookup yields CDR1 MNHNS and CDR2 SASEGT. The CDR3 here is CASSRRIDATNEKLFF. The CDR3 bases are TGTGCCAGCAGCCGCAGGATCGATGCAACTAATGAAAAACTGTTTTTT.

At least ten counts were recorded for this clonotype. The chain joins TRBV30 to TRBJ2-5, with D possibly matching TRBD1 (7 bases). Germline CDR1 is GTSNPN and CDR2 is SVGIG (reference sequence). The CDR3 has 15 residues. Trimming removed 3 bases at V and 5 bases at J, with 19 bases between. In nucleotides, the CDR3 is TGTGCCTGGAGCCTCCATACAGGGGCGGGGGAGACCCAGTACTTC. It codes for CAWSLHTGAGETQYF.

This clonotype was seen ten or more times. As DNA, the CDR3 is TGTGCCACCAGTGATTTGAGGCCTAGCGGGAGTAGAGGCTCCTACAATGAGCAGTTCTTC. Translation gives CATSDLRPSGSRGSYNEQFF. The chain recombines TRBV24-1 with TRBJ2-1, with 10 positions matching TRBD2. The V gene end was trimmed by 0 bases and the J gene end by 0 bases; junction bases not matched to a gene: 10. This CDR3 comprises 20 residues. Looked up from germline, CDR1 is KGHDR and CDR2 is SFDVKD.